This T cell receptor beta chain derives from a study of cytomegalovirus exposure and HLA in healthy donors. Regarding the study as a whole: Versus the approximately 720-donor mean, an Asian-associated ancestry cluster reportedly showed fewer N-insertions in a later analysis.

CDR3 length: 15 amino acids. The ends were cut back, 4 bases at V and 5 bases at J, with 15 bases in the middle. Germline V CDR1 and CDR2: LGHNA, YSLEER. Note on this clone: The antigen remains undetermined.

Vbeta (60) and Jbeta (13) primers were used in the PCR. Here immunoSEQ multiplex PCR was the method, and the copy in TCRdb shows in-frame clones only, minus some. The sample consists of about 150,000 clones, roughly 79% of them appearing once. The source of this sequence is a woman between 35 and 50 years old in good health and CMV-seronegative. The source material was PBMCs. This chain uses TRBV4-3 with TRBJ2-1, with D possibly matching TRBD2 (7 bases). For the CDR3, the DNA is TGCGCCAGCAGCCCTCTCCGGGGGGCAAACAATGAGCAGTTCTTC. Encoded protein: CASSPLRGANNEQFF.